These T cell receptor beta chains were read from a single sample in a study of beta chain features in type 1 diabetes. Sequenced by immunoSEQ multiplex PCR; TCRdb stores in-frame clones only, minus some. Here the sample spans about 160,000 clones, less than 9.5% being singletons. The sequenced material came from central memory CD4+ T cells from blood. These receptors were collected from a woman aged 18-29 years in good health. Each CDR3 is given with its conserved first and last residue. A D gene is named only where the DNA matches it firmly. The size of a clone is reported for some rows only, either as once, few or many, or as a class for expanded clones.

j_gene,abundance,v_gene,d_gene,CDR3aa,CDR3nt
TRBJ2-3,-,TRBV5-4,-,CASTPGQLSTDTQYF,TGTGCCAGCACCCCAGGTCAGCTTAGCACAGATACGCAGTATTTT
TRBJ1-2,-,TRBV7-2,-,CASSAENRGGYGYTF,TGTGCCAGCAGCGCCGAGAATCGAGGGGGCTATGGCTACACCTTC
TRBJ2-4,few,TRBV4-1,-,CASSQDAVIQYF,TGCGCCAGCAGCCAAGACGCGGTAATTCAGTACTTC
TRBJ2-1,few,TRBV5-1,TRBD1,CASRAGTGDNEQFF,TGCGCCAGTCGTGCCGGGACAGGGGACAATGAGCAGTTCTTC
TRBJ2-7,-,TRBV5-4,TRBD2,CASSLDSGGASYEQYF,TGTGCCAGCAGCTTGGATAGCGGGGGCGCCTCCTACGAGCAGTACTTC
TRBJ2-2,-,TRBV7-9,TRBD2,CATYSSGTVAGELFF,TGTGCCACCTATTCTAGCGGGACCGTCGCCGGGGAGCTGTTTTTT
TRBJ2-1,few,TRBV18,TRBD1,CASSPGQGNEQFF,TGTGCCAGCTCACCAGGACAGGGGAATGAGCAGTTCTTC
TRBJ2-3,-,TRBV18,-,CASSPSPDTQYF,TGTGCCAGCTCCCCGTCCCCAGATACGCAGTATTTT
TRBJ2-7,few,TRBV7-6,-,CASSRGLGSEQYF,TGTGCCAGCAGCCGAGGGCTAGGGAGCGAGCAGTACTTC
TRBJ1-1,-,TRBV10-3,-,CATLAGPNTEAFF,TGTGCCACGCTCGCAGGGCCGAACACTGAAGCTTTCTTT
TRBJ1-2,-,TRBV5-1,TRBD1,CASSLVPVGQGYGYTF,TGCGCCAGCAGCTTGGTCCCTGTGGGACAGGGGTATGGCTACACCTTC
TRBJ1-1,-,TRBV2,-,CASSEGPGGRGMNTEAFF,TGTGCCAGCAGTGAAGGACCGGGGGGACGTGGGATGAACACTGAAGCTTTCTTT
TRBJ2-5,-,TRBV9,TRBD2,CASSPLGGRGETQYF,TGTGCCAGCAGCCCACTTGGGGGGAGGGGAGAGACCCAGTACTTC
TRBJ2-3,-,TRBV6-5,-,CASKPGQSTDTQYF,TGTGCCAGCAAACCGGGACAAAGCACAGATACGCAGTATTTT
TRBJ1-2,-,TRBV5-1,-,CASSSQGPQDGYTF,TGCGCCAGCAGCTCCCAGGGGCCCCAAGATGGCTACACCTTC
TRBJ2-1,few,TRBV7-9,-,CASRTDNEQFF,TGTGCCAGCAGGACAGACAATGAGCAGTTCTTC
TRBJ2-7,many,TRBV28,TRBD1,CASSLTGGEQYF,TGTGCCAGCAGTTTGACAGGGGGCGAGCAGTACTTC
TRBJ2-7,-,TRBV6-5,TRBD1,CASGQGVPYEQYF,TGTGCCAGCGGCCAGGGGGTACCGTACGAGCAGTACTTC
TRBJ2-7,few,TRBV5-4,-,CASSLDRRYEQYF,TGTGCCAGCAGCTTGGACAGGCGATACGAGCAGTACTTC
TRBJ2-1,few,TRBV7-2,-,CASSFTRAGNEQFF,TGTGCCAGCAGTTTTACACGGGCGGGCAATGAGCAGTTCTTC
TRBJ2-7,few,TRBV5-4,TRBD1,CASSLWDSKSYEQYF,TGTGCCAGCAGCTTGTGGGACAGTAAATCCTACGAGCAGTACTTC
TRBJ2-3,-,TRBV12-5,-,CASGSGASTDTQYF,TGTGCTAGTGGTTCAGGGGCTAGCACAGATACGCAGTATTTT
TRBJ1-3,few,TRBV7-2,-,CASSPQGGGSGNTIYF,TGTGCCAGCAGCCCTCAGGGTGGTGGCTCTGGAAACACCATATATTTT
TRBJ1-1,few,TRBV30,-,CAWTDGGENTEAFF,TGTGCCTGGACGGACGGAGGAGAGAACACTGAAGCTTTCTTT
TRBJ2-3,many,TRBV6-5,TRBD2,CASKGRGDPTDTQYF,TGTGCCAGCAAAGGGCGGGGGGATCCCACAGATACGCAGTATTTT
TRBJ2-5,few,TRBV5-4,-,CASSSDRQQETQYF,TGTGCCAGCAGCTCGGACAGACAACAAGAGACCCAGTACTTC
TRBJ2-7,few,TRBV5-1,-,CASSLISGPTYEQYF,TGCGCCAGCAGCTTAATCAGCGGGCCGACCTACGAGCAGTACTTC
TRBJ1-2,few,TRBV5-4,TRBD1,CASSSPTEGAAGYTF,TGTGCCAGCAGCTCCCCCACGGAGGGGGCGGCTGGCTACACCTTC
TRBJ2-1,-,TRBV6-5,TRBD2,CASSRLAGGHEQFF,TGTGCCAGCAGCCGTCTAGCGGGAGGACATGAGCAGTTCTTC
TRBJ2-5,-,TRBV7-2,-,CASSVGASQETQYF,TGTGCCAGCAGCGTGGGGGCGAGCCAAGAGACCCAGTACTTC
TRBJ2-2,-,TRBV6-5,-,CASRWTSNTGELFF,TGTGCCAGCCGATGGACATCGAACACCGGGGAGCTGTTTTTT
TRBJ2-7,-,TRBV30,-,CAWSLMTTTYEQYF,TGTGCCTGGAGCCTGATGACTACAACCTACGAGCAGTACTTC
TRBJ2-2,-,TRBV5-1,TRBD1,CASQGQGAGELFF,TGCGCCAGCCAGGGACAGGGGGCCGGGGAGCTGTTTTTT
TRBJ2-3,-,TRBV30,-,CAWSVRGGWPSTDTQYF,TGTGCCTGGAGTGTAAGGGGAGGTTGGCCTAGCACAGATACGCAGTATTTT
TRBJ1-2,-,TRBV5-6,TRBD1,CASSSLGTDSIDGYTF,TGTGCCAGCAGCTCCCTGGGGACAGACTCAATCGATGGCTACACCTTC
TRBJ2-7,-,TRBV7-2,-,CASSLDYSGEQYF,TGTGCCAGCAGCTTAGATTACTCAGGCGAGCAGTACTTC
TRBJ2-2,-,TRBV11-3,-,CASSLDSRRLFF,TGTGCCAGCAGCTTAGATTCCCGTCGGCTGTTTTTT
TRBJ2-2,few,TRBV11-2,-,CASSLTVDTGELFF,TGTGCCAGCAGCCTCACGGTTGACACCGGGGAGCTGTTTTTT
TRBJ1-2,-,TRBV25-1,TRBD1,CASQDRGFNYGYTF,TGTGCCAGCCAGGACAGGGGCTTTAACTATGGCTACACCTTC
TRBJ2-5,few,TRBV7-9,-,CASSLELSQYF,TGTGCCAGCAGCTTAGAGCTTAGCCAGTACTTC
TRBJ2-7,few,TRBV7-2,-,CASSLVAGIHEQYF,TGTGCCAGCAGCTTAGTTGCCGGGATCCACGAGCAGTACTTC
TRBJ1-2,-,TRBV6-1,-,CASSEGTRYGYTF,TGTGCCAGCAGTGAAGGTACACGCTATGGCTACACCTTC
TRBJ2-3,-,TRBV29-1,TRBD2,CSVEESGRAVTQYF,TGCAGCGTTGAAGAGAGCGGGAGGGCCGTTACGCAGTATTTT
TRBJ2-4,-,TRBV11-3,TRBD1,CASSLGWTGAIQYF,TGTGCCAGCAGCCTGGGGTGGACAGGGGCAATTCAGTACTTC
TRBJ1-2,-,TRBV27,TRBD1,CASSLRQGRRGYTF,TGTGCCAGCAGTCTCAGACAGGGGAGGAGAGGCTACACCTTC
TRBJ2-7,-,TRBV18,-,CASSPGGRDEQYF,TGTGCCAGCTCACCGGGGGGTCGTGACGAGCAGTACTTC
TRBJ1-3,few,TRBV9,-,CASSVRSGNTIYF,TGTGCCAGCAGCGTCAGGTCTGGAAACACCATATATTTT
TRBJ1-2,few,TRBV5-1,-,CASSLRQANYGYTF,TGCGCCAGCAGCTTGCGGCAGGCTAACTATGGCTACACCTTC
TRBJ2-7,many,TRBV4-2,TRBD1,CASSQGQGVHYEQYF,TGTGCCAGCAGCCAGGGACAGGGGGTCCACTACGAGCAGTACTTC
TRBJ1-2,few,TRBV7-2,TRBD1,CASSADRAFYGYTF,TGTGCCAGCAGCGCGGACAGGGCTTTCTATGGCTACACCTTC